The 31 T cell receptor beta chains reported below all come from one sample, sequenced in a study of T cell responses to AZD1222 COVID-19 vaccine. The data were produced by immunoSEQ multiplex PCR, yet TCRdb's version contains in-frame clones alone and is incomplete. The sample gives about 120,000 clones, more than 70% of which show up once; 1.5% to 1.9% is in the top ten. The material was peripheral blood, obtained on day 0 of AZD1222 vaccination. The receptors here all came from an adult in good health.

The V and J genes are TRBV4-3 and TRBJ2-7; D uncertain. The V gene's germline CDR1 is LGHNA and CDR2 YSLEER. The CDR3 extends over 14 amino acids. V was shortened by 0 bases and J by 3 bases, with 9 bases between the two germline ends. CDR3 sequence: CASSQDTRIYEQYF. The CDR3 DNA reads TGCGCCAGCAGCCAAGATACCCGGATCTACGAGCAGTACTTC.

This chain connects TRBV2 to TRBJ2-3; 7 nucleotides align to TRBD1. Germline-derived CDR1 and CDR2 are SNHLY and FYNNEI. With V trimmed by 2 bases and J by 6 bases, 11 bases remained unmatched. This CDR3 is 16 amino acids long. The DNA of the CDR3 is TGTGCCAGCAGTGAATCAGTTCAGGGGGTCTGGGATACGCAGTATTTT. Protein sequence: CASSESVQGVWDTQYF.

The rearrangement links TRBV12-3 or TRBV12-4 to TRBJ1-2; D might be TRBD1 (6 bases). V was pared by 6 bases and J by 9 bases, with 11 bases between. The CDR3 is 11 residues long. CDR3 nucleotide sequence: TGTGCCAGCAGAGGGGGGGGTCGCTACACCTTC. Its protein product is CASRGGGRYTF.

This chain links TRBV10-3 with TRBJ2-7, with 10 bases matching TRBD1. J gave up 2 bases and V 0 bases, and 4 bases lay outside the gene matches. CDR1 and CDR2 (germline): ENHRY, SYGVKD. This CDR3 comprises 16 residues. DNA of the CDR3: TGTGCCATCAGTGAGTCGGGGACAGGGGCCACCTACGAGCAGTACTTC. It encodes CAISESGTGATYEQYF.

The chain uses TRBV19 and TRBJ2-7, with D perhaps assigned TRBD1 or TRBD2 (5 bases each). Germline CDR1 LNHDA, CDR2 SQIVND (reference sequence). V lost 3 bases and J 6 bases, leaving 12 bases between the germline ends. This CDR3 has 13 amino acids. The chain's CDR3 is CASSIWDRGEQYF. CDR3 bases: TGTGCCAGTAGTATTTGGGACCGGGGCGAGCAGTACTTC.

This clone was recorded a few times. J is TRBJ2-7 and V is TRBV5-6; tentatively, D is TRBD1 (5 bases). CDR1 and CDR2 (germline): SGHDT, YYEEEE. V lost 0 bases, J lost 7 bases, and 8 bases lay in between. The CDR3 length is 12 residues. DNA for the CDR3: TGTGCCAGCAGCTTGGGACCAGGGGAGCAGTACTTC. Translating it yields CASSLGPGEQYF.

V gene TRBV5-4 combines with J gene TRBJ2-3; 11 nucleotides match TRBD1. The junction had 8 bases not matched to a gene; V was cut back by 4 bases and J by 4 bases. The length of the CDR3 is 16 residues. CDR1 is SGHNT and CDR2 is YYREEE in the germline V gene (reference sequence). CDR3 nucleotide sequence: TGTGCCAGCAGCATGGGGCCGGGACAGGGGGCAGATACGCAGTATTTT. The encoded protein is CASSMGPGQGADTQYF. The full variable domain, its missing parts supplied by reference TRBV5-4 and TRBJ2-3, is ETGVTQSPTHLIKTRGQQVTLRCSSQSGHNTVSWYQQALGQGPQFIFQYYREEENGRGNFPPRFSGLQFPNYSSELNVNALELDDSALYLCASSMGPGQGADTQYFGPGTRLTVL.

This chain links TRBV28 with TRBJ2-2; possibly TRBD2 for D (5 bases). The germline V and J ends were trimmed by 1 base and 8 bases, with 11 bases remaining between them. This CDR3 comprises 14 residues. CDR1 is MDHEN and CDR2 is SYDVKM in the germline V gene. The CDR3, as DNA: TGTGCCAGCAGTTTATCGGTTAGCGAGGGGGAGCTGTTTTTT. Its protein product is CASSLSVSEGELFF.

The chain links TRBV28 to TRBJ2-5, with D hard to call. Germline CDR1 is MDHEN and CDR2 is SYDVKM. CDR3 length equals 22 residues. The V end was cut by 8 bases, the J end by 1 base, with 38 bases between. The chain's CDR3 is CASDPATRMGFMTAATQETQYF. For the CDR3, the DNA is TGTGCCAGCGATCCCGCGACTCGGATGGGGTTTATGACCGCCGCGACCCAAGAGACCCAGTACTTC.

The chain combines TRBV29-1 with TRBJ2-7; the D is unclear. The V end lost 4 bases, the J end lost 7 bases, and 17 bases lay between the germline ends. This CDR3 region has 13 residues. The germline CDR1 and CDR2 sequences are SQVTM and ANQGSEA. The CDR3 here is CSVVGIRAREQYF. CDR3 nucleotides: TGCAGCGTTGTAGGAATACGGGCGCGGGAGCAGTACTTC.

V is TRBV12-5 and J is TRBJ1-2, with D perhaps matching TRBD1 (5 bases). V gave up 6 bases and J gave up 4 bases, with 30 bases separating them. Looked up from germline, CDR1 is LGHNT and CDR2 is FRNRAP. The CDR3 extends over 19 amino acids. The CDR3 reads CASGKTRPLLDLGGYGYTF. DNA for the CDR3: TGTGCTAGTGGCAAGACCCGTCCCCTTCTAGACTTGGGGGGCTATGGCTACACCTTC.

This rearrangement joins TRBV2 to TRBJ1-3, with a possible D match to TRBD1 (5 bases). Germline V gene data show CDR1 as SNHLY and CDR2 as FYNNEI. The CDR3 is made up of 14 amino acids. V lost 4 bases, J lost 0 bases, and 7 bases lay in between. The CDR3: CASSGQGSGNTIYF. The CDR3 DNA follows: TGTGCCAGCAGTGGGCAGGGCTCTGGAAACACCATATATTTT.

This clone was seen a single time. V gene TRBV5-1 combines with J gene TRBJ2-1; the D gene could be TRBD1 or TRBD2 (6 bases each). This CDR3 spans 14 amino acids. The germline V and J ends were trimmed by 5 bases and 3 bases, with 12 bases remaining between them. CDR1 is SGHRS, CDR2 YFSETQ, per germline. The CDR3: CASSQGRDYNEQFF. In DNA, the CDR3 is TGCGCCAGCAGTCAGGGGCGGGACTACAATGAGCAGTTCTTC.

This clone was recorded once. The rearrangement uses TRBV2 and TRBJ2-1; the match to TRBD2 covers 9 bases. V was clipped by 7 bases and J by 2 bases; unmatched bases: 6. The CDR3 covers 15 residues. Germline assignment: CDR1 SNHLY and CDR2 FYNNEI. CDR3 DNA sequence: TGTGCCAGCATGGGGCTAGCGGGAACCTACAATGAGCAGTTCTTC. Amino acids: CASMGLAGTYNEQFF.

This chain joins TRBV11-2 and TRBJ2-7, with 9 bases identical to TRBD2. The junction had 8 bases not matched to a gene; V was cut back by 3 bases and J by 5 bases. Looked up from germline, CDR1 is SGHAT and CDR2 is FQNNGV. The CDR3 is 15 amino acids. The CDR3: CASSLAGGINHEQYF. CDR3 sequence (DNA): TGTGCCAGCAGCTTGGCGGGAGGGATTAACCACGAGCAGTACTTC.

The chain joins TRBV24-1 to TRBJ1-5, with D unresolved. The CDR3 runs 15 residues. V lost 7 bases and J lost 2, with 14 bases in between. Germline CDR1 is KGHDR and CDR2 is SFDVKD. The CDR3 bases are TGTGCCACCAGGTCGGGCCGATCCGGCAATCAGCCCCAGCATTTT. Residues: CATRSGRSGNQPQHF.

The CDR3 region has the DNA TGTGCCAGCAGCTTCGGACAGGAGGGGGGAAAACTGTTTTTT. Amino acid sequence: CASSFGQEGGKLFF. The chain is built from TRBV7-6 and TRBJ1-4, with 7 bases fitting TRBD1. V was pared by 3 bases and J by 10 bases, with 8 bases of the junction left unmatched. The CDR3 sequence is 14 residues long. From germline, CDR1 is SGHVS and CDR2 FNYEAQ.

J is TRBJ2-2 and V is TRBV7-3; D uncertain. Looked up from germline, CDR1 is SGHTA and CDR2 is FQGTGA. CDR3 size: 14 residues. Trimming removed 1 base from V and 5 bases from J, with 8 bases in between. CDR3 coding DNA: TGTGCCAGCAGCTTAATCTCCGGTACCGGGGAGCTGTTTTTT. This codes for CASSLISGTGELFF.

The sample holds a few counts of this clone. V and J are TRBV5-1 and TRBJ1-6; D gene uncertain. Germline CDR1 and CDR2: SGHRS and YFSETQ. This CDR3 comprises 17 residues. Trimming removed 4 bases at V and 1 base at J, with 15 bases between. The CDR3 is CASSMGLLGSYNSPLHF. In DNA form, the CDR3 reads TGCGCCAGCAGCATGGGCCTCTTGGGGTCCTATAATTCACCCCTCCACTTT.

V is TRBV5-1 and J is TRBJ2-4; 9 positions match TRBD1. Germline CDR1 and CDR2: SGHRS and YFSETQ. The length of the CDR3 is 15 residues. J gave up 8 bases and V 4 bases, and 10 bases lay outside the gene matches. The CDR3 here is CASSPRQGVDHIQYF. The CDR3 region has the DNA TGCGCCAGCAGCCCGAGACAGGGGGTGGACCACATTCAGTACTTC.

This clone appeared a single time. The genes are TRBV18 and TRBJ2-3, with 8 bases fitting TRBD2. The CDR3 contains 16 residues. J lost 0 bases, V lost 3 bases, and 5 bases had no gene match. Germline loops: CDR1 KGHSH, CDR2 LQKENI. The CDR3 sequence: CASSPVASGSTDTQYF. The CDR3 DNA sequence: TGTGCCAGCTCACCCGTGGCTAGCGGGAGCACAGATACGCAGTATTTT.

The chain couples TRBV5-1 to TRBJ2-1, with D possibly TRBD2 on 6 matching bases. The germline gives CDR1 SGHRS, CDR2 YFSETQ. V gave up 0 bases and J gave up 4 bases, with 14 bases separating them. The length of the CDR3 is 16 residues. The CDR3 DNA follows: TGCGCCAGCAGCTTGGGTTCGGCGGGGCCGTACAATGAGCAGTTCTTC. Its translation: CASSLGSAGPYNEQFF.

The rearrangement joins TRBV11-2 to TRBJ2-3; D possibly corresponds to TRBD2 (6 bases). Germline V lookup: CDR1 SGHAT, CDR2 FQNNGV. There are 16 residues in the CDR3. Trimming cost V 4 bases and J 2 bases, with 16 bases left between them. The CDR3, as DNA: TGTGCCAGCAGCTCCCGCGGGGTTTGGTCCACAGATACGCAGTATTTT. Protein sequence: CASSSRGVWSTDTQYF.

The J gene is TRBJ2-2, the V gene TRBV5-4; TRBD1 matches at 7 bases. CDR3 length: 15 residues. CDR1 and CDR2 (germline): SGHNT, YYREEE (reference sequence). J gave up 3 bases and V 0 bases, and 2 bases lay outside the gene matches. The CDR3 reads CASSLGQGHTGELFF. The CDR3 nucleotides read TGTGCCAGCAGCTTGGGACAGGGACACACCGGGGAGCTGTTTTTT. Full variable domain (remainder filled in from reference TRBV5-4 and TRBJ2-2): ETGVTQSPTHLIKTRGQQVTLRCSSQSGHNTVSWYQQALGQGPQFIFQYYREEENGRGNFPPRFSGLQFPNYSSELNVNALELDDSALYLCASSLGQGHTGELFFGEGSRLTVL.

The chain links TRBV9 to TRBJ2-1; 8 positions agree with TRBD2. Germline values: CDR1 SGDLS, CDR2 YYNGEE. CDR3 size: 16 residues. V was pared by 0 bases and J by 7 bases, with 9 bases of the junction left unmatched. The CDR3 spells CASSVAGRAPGNEQFF. The CDR3 DNA reads TGTGCCAGCAGCGTAGCCGGGAGGGCCCCGGGGAATGAGCAGTTCTTC.

The J gene is TRBJ2-7, the V gene TRBV5-4, with 8 bases that match TRBD1. CDR1 and CDR2 from the germline V gene are SGHNT and YYREEE (reference sequence). V lost 3 bases, J lost 2 bases, and 16 bases stayed unmatched. The CDR3 length is 18 residues. CDR3 amino acids: CASSSPVLTGATPYEQYF. The CDR3 DNA reads TGTGCCAGCAGCTCACCGGTATTGACAGGGGCGACTCCCTACGAGCAGTACTTC. Combining the CDR3 with reference TRBV5-4 and TRBJ2-7 gives the whole variable domain ETGVTQSPTHLIKTRGQQVTLRCSSQSGHNTVSWYQQALGQGPQFIFQYYREEENGRGNFPPRFSGLQFPNYSSELNVNALELDDSALYLCASSSPVLTGATPYEQYFGPGTRLTVT.

This clone was seen a single time. The chain joins TRBV7-9 to TRBJ2-3; 9 nucleotides line up with TRBD2. Looked up from germline, CDR1 is SEHNR and CDR2 is FQNEAQ (reference sequence). Trimming at V came to 6 bases and at J to 6 bases, leaving 10 bases not matched to a gene. CDR3 size: 15 residues. CDR3 nucleotides: TGTGCCAGCAGACCGACTAGCGGACTTCGGGATACGCAGTATTTT. Its translation: CASRPTSGLRDTQYF.

The V and J genes are TRBV5-1 and TRBJ2-2; D remains ambiguous. Germline CDR1 and CDR2: SGHRS and YFSETQ. This CDR3 contains 12 residues. Trimming took 5 bases from V and 0 from J, leaving 2 bases between them. CDR3 residues: CASRANTGELFF. For the CDR3, the DNA is TGCGCCAGCAGAGCGAACACCGGGGAGCTGTTTTTT.

The J gene is TRBJ1-3, the V gene TRBV11-2; D might be TRBD1 (6 bases). The CDR3 contains 16 residues. With 4 bases removed from V and 0 bases from J, the gap between germline ends came to 13 bases. CDR1 and CDR2 from the germline V gene are SGHAT and FQNNGV. In DNA, the CDR3 is TGTGCCAGCAGCTCGGCCGGGACACCCTCTGGAAACACCATATATTTT. Protein product: CASSSAGTPSGNTIYF. Full variable domain (rest looked up from reference TRBV11-2 and TRBJ1-3): EAGVAQSPRYKIIEKRQSVAFWCNPISGHATLYWYQQILGQGPKLLIQFQNNGVVDDSQLPKDRFSAERLKGVDSTLKIQPAKLEDSAVYLCASSSAGTPSGNTIYFGEGSWLTVV.

The chain has TRBV28 and TRBJ1-2; D remains unclear. The CDR3 totals 11 residues. V gave up 6 bases and J gave up 2 bases, with 4 bases separating them. Germline-derived CDR1 and CDR2 are MDHEN and SYDVKM. The CDR3 nucleotides read TGTGCCAGCAGCCGAAACTATGGCTACACCTTC. Residues: CASSRNYGYTF.

This chain links TRBV21-1 with TRBJ2-7; no check of the table's D call, TRBD1, against the DNA was made. TRBV21-1 is a pseudogene locus. The CDR3 has 11 amino acids. CDR3 region: CASSNRDEQYF. The DNA of the CDR3 is TGTGCCAGCAGCAACAGGGACGAGCAGTACTTC.